This T cell receptor (beta chain) was identified during a study of radiotherapy plus CTLA-4 blockade in lung cancer. Findings and caveats of the study: Peripheral blood showed expansion of tumor-derived TCR clones after radiotherapy and ipilimumab. Reports identified early blood T cell clone dynamics, with interferon-beta, as the best response predictor.

The CDR3 extends over 15 amino acids. Trimming took off 4 bases at V and 1 base at J, with 14 bases between the two ends. Looked up from germline, CDR1 is SGHRS and CDR2 is YFSETQ. Comment on this clone: Antigen: not known.

Here immunoSEQ multiplex PCR was the method, and the copy in TCRdb shows in-frame clones only, minus some. Here the sample spans 95,000 to 150,000 clones, 85% to 90% being singletons. Focal radiation with ipilimumab CTLA-4 blockade was given to patients with chemo-refractory metastatic non-small-cell lung cancer. The material sequenced was peripheral blood, taken from a patient treated with radiotherapy plus ipilimumab. This sequence was found in a human donor with non-small cell lung cancer that progressed on radiotherapy plus ipilimumab. V usage is TRBV5-1 and J usage is TRBJ2-5; D uncertain. CDR3 nucleotide sequence: TGCGCCAGCAGCCGAACTCCCCTCCGCCAAGAGACCCAGTACTTC. It specifies CASSRTPLRQETQYF.